The T cell receptor (beta chain) described here comes from a study of T-cell memory formation after mild COVID-19. Study-wide points: SARS-CoV-2 specificity was not confirmed for second-wave clones peaking on day 37.

In the case of this clonotype: Its antigen is not known.

The CDR3 covers 15 residues. CDR1 SNHLY and CDR2 FYNNEI come from the germline V gene. The V and J ends lost 2 bases and 2 bases respectively, with 12 bases between them. TCRdb used MiXCR to reprocess the 5' RACE reads, holding one entry per CDR3 protein. The data contain a few hundred thousand distinct CDR3 sequences, 20% to 25% of them singletons. V is TRBV2 and J is TRBJ2-5; the D gene is possibly TRBD1 (5 bases). The origin of this receptor is an adult woman who had mild COVID-19 (a few samples of this study predate the infection). Cell type and time point are not known. Source material: PBMCs or a T cell subset sorted from them (not recorded which). The CDR3: CASSEMVQGQETQYF. For the CDR3, the DNA is TGTGCCAGCAGTGAAATGGTGCAGGGACAAGAGACCCAGTACTTC.